This T cell receptor beta chain was sequenced during a study of blood T cell repertoires in COVID-19. About the research overall: Samples representing acute and convalescent COVID-19 were sourced from the United States, Italy and Spain. Sources were T cells, B-cell-depleted T cells, or PBMCs; the material itself was cDNA or gDNA.

Authors' data handling: How many nucleated cells were present was estimated from reference gene primer amplification. The table came from immunoSEQ multiplex PCR; TCRdb's copy has only in-frame clones and leaves some out. The V and J calls and clone size are taken from that table; D and trimming were inferred from the DNA. The sample lists approximately 160,000 clones; 80% to 90% were seen once. The CDR3 spans 14 residues. The ends were cut back, 6 bases at V and 0 bases at J, with 11 bases in the middle. Germline CDR1 and CDR2: SNHLY and FYNNEI. The V call is TRBV2, the J call TRBJ2-5, with D unresolved. This clonotype was obtained from a woman in her 70s with acute or convalescent COVID-19. The sequenced material came from peripheral blood. The CDR3 region is CASSDMKYQETQYF. The DNA of the CDR3 is TGTGCCAGCAGCGACATGAAGTACCAAGAGACCCAGTACTTC.